The present TCR beta chain was sequenced within a study of blood T cell repertoires in COVID-19. The wider study: Samples taken during acute and convalescent COVID-19 were collected in the United States, Italy and Spain.

Per the original methods: Estimated nucleated cell counts came from reference gene primer amplification. Generated by immunoSEQ multiplex PCR, the TCRdb table keeps only in-frame clones and is missing some. The V and J calls and clone size were taken over from that table, and D and trimming were inferred from the DNA. The sample lists about 430,000 clones, 70% to 90% occurring once. V lost 8 bases and J lost 4; bases outside the gene matches: 13. The CDR3 has 15 residues. In germline, CDR1 is MNHEY, CDR2 SVGAGI. The receptor's source is a man younger than 30 with COVID-19, enrolled during active disease. The V call is TRBV6-5, the J call TRBJ2-7, with 8 nucleotides matching TRBD2. Sample: peripheral blood. The DNA for the CDR3 is TGTGCCAGCGCCCCGGCCGGGGGGGATCCGTACGAGCAGTACTTC. It encodes CASAPAGGDPYEQYF.